The present entry profiles one T cell receptor (beta chain) with its context. Its antigen is currently unknown. These data come from a study of beta chain features in type 1 diabetes. Notes on the study in general: The study found moderately but significantly shorter TCRB CDR3s in all four CD4+ subsets of Type 1 diabetes patients. HLA effects on TCRB rearrangement stayed unresolved here.

As every portion of the isolated RNA was reverse transcribed, the sequencing read expressed TCRB transcripts. Repertoires were generated with immunoSEQ multiplex PCR, while TCRdb's copy carries only in-frame clones and drops some. The repertoire consists of approximately 29,000 clones, with around three fifths occurring once and the leading ten covering 2.4%. Via the markers CD45RO/CCR7/CD25/CD127/CD95/CD27, stem cell-like memory, regulatory, central memory and naive CD4+ cells were sorted. The CDR3 contains 15 residues. Germline V gene sequence: CDR1 SGHRS, CDR2 YFSETQ. V gave up 4 bases and J gave up 0 bases, with 10 bases separating them.

Input material: Tregs from blood. The chain couples TRBV5-1 to TRBJ2-2; possibly TRBD1 for D (6 bases). The TCR comes from a woman aged 30 to 39 with type 1 diabetes. The CDR3, as DNA: TGCGCCAGCAGCAGAACAGGGACGAACACCGGGGAGCTGTTTTTT. Translated, it gives CASSRTGTNTGELFF.